Reported below is one TCR beta chain. Its antigen remains unknown. The junction differs from germline at one of its ends, possibly a read error. CDR1 is SSHAT and CDR2 is FNYEAQ in the germline V gene (reference sequence). The CDR3 is made up of 16 amino acids. This entry belongs to a study of cytomegalovirus exposure and HLA in healthy donors. The PCR had 60 Vbeta and 13 Jbeta primers. TCRdb's copy holds only in-frame clones and misses some; the assay was immunoSEQ multiplex PCR. The sample has 110,000 or so clones; around 77% are singletons. Study-level findings and limits: Rare TCR sequences predominated, though certain public TCRs were found in many donors.

The chain links TRBV7-7 to TRBJ1-4; D remains unclear. The sample consisted of PBMCs. This TCR was sampled from a woman aged 25 to 45 in good health and CMV-seropositive. The CDR3 sequence is CASSSSTVATNEKLFF. The CDR3 DNA sequence: TGTGCTAGCAGCTCCTCTACTGTTGCAACTAATGAAAAACTGTTTTTT.